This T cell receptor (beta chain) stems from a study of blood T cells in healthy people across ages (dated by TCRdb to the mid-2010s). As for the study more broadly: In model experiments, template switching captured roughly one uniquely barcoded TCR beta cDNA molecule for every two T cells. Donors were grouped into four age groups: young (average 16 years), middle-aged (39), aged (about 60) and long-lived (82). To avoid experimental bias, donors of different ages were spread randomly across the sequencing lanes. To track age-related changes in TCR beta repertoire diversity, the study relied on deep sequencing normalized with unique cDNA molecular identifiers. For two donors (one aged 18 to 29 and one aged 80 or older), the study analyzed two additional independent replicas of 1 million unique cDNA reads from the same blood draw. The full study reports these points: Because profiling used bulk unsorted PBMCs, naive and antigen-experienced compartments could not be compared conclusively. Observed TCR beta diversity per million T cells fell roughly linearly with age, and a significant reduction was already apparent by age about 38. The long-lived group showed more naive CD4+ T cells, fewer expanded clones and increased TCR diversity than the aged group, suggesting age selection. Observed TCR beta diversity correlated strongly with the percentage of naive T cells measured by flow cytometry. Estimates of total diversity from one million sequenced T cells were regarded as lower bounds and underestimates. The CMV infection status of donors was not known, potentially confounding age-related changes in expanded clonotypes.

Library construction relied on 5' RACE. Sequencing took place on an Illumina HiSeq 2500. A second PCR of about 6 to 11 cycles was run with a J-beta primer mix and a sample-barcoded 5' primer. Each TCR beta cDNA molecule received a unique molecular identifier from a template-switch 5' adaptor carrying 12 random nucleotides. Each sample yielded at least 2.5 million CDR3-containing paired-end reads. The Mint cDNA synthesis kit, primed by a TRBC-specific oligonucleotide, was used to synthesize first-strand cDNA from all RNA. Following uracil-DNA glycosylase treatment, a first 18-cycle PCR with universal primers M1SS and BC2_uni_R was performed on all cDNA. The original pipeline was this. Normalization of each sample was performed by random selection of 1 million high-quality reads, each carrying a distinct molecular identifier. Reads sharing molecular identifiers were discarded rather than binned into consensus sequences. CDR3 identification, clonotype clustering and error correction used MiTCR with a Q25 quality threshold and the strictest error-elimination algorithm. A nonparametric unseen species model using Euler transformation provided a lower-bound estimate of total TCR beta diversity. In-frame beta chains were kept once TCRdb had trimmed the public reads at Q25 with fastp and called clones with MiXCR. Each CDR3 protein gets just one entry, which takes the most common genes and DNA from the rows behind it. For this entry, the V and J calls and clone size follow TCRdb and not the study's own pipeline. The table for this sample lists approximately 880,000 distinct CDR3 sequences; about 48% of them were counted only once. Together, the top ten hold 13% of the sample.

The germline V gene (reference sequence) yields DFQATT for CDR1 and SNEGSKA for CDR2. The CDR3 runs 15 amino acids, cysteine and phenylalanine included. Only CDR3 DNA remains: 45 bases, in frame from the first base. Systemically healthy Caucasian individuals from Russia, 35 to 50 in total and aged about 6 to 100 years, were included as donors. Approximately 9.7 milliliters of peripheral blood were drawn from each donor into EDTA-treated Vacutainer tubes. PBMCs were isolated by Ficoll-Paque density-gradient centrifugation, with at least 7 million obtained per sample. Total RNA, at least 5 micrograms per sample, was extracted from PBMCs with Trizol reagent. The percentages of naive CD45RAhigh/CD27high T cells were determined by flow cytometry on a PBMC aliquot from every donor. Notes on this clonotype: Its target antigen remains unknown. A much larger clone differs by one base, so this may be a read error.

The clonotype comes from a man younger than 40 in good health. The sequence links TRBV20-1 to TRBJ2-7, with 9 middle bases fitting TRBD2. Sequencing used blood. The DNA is TGCAGCGTCGCTAGCGGGGTGTATGCGGGGAATGAGCAGTACTTC. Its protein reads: CSVASGVYAGNEQYF.